Shown below are 8 T cell receptor beta chains from a single sample sequenced in a study of HIV-infected patients and healthy controls. Whole blood was used without fractionation, so all unsorted peripheral T cells were included. Alpha and beta constant-region primers primed reverse transcription of about 470 ng RNA. Alpha and beta chain libraries were made separately by chain-specific third strand synthesis with multiplexing indices. From the 5' RACE reads, TCRdb called clonotypes with MiXCR, one entry per CDR3 protein. The sample shows some 9,600 distinct CDR3 sequences, roughly 7.3% of them seen only once. Sequencing used blood, obtained before antiretroviral therapy. These receptor sequences come from an adult with HIV infection.

This clonotype showed up just a few times. The CDR3 DNA follows: TGTGCCAGCAGCTTAGCGGAAGGAGCTAACTATGGCTACACCTTC. Translating gives CASSLAEGANYGYTF. The rearrangement joins TRBV7-9 to TRBJ1-2; D gene uncertain. V was trimmed by 0 bases and J by 0 bases, leaving 8 bases between them. The CDR3 sequence is 15 residues long. Germline values: CDR1 SEHNR, CDR2 FQNEAQ (reference sequence).

This clonotype was found many times. The rearrangement joins TRBV6-5 to TRBJ1-4, with D possibly TRBD1 on 6 matching bases. Germline V gene lookup returns CDR1 MNHEY and CDR2 SVGAGI. V was shortened by 2 bases and J by 10 bases, with 11 bases between the two germline ends. This CDR3 is built from 13 residues. The CDR3 sequence is CASSYGGDGKLFF. CDR3 DNA sequence: TGTGCCAGCAGTTACGGGGGCGACGGAAAACTGTTTTTT.

This clonotype was recorded a few times. The chain uses TRBV5-1 and TRBJ1-4; TRBD1 is a possible D gene (5 bases). Germline CDR1 and CDR2: SGHRS and YFSETQ. The V end lost 0 bases, the J end lost 8 bases, and 14 bases lay between the germline ends. This CDR3 comprises 15 residues. The chain's CDR3 is CASSLAGEVREKLFF. DNA of the CDR3: TGCGCCAGCAGCTTGGCGGGGGAGGTGCGAGAAAAACTGTTTTTT.

At least ten counts were recorded for this clonotype. The V call is TRBV7-2, the J call TRBJ1-2; D unresolved. This CDR3 has 15 amino acids. Trimming removed 5 bases at V and 0 bases at J, with 13 bases between. CDR1 is SGHTA and CDR2 is FQGNSA in the germline V gene. The CDR3 nucleotides are TGTGCCAGCAGCGAATACAGCAGAGCTAACTATGGCTACACCTTC. It yields the protein CASSEYSRANYGYTF.

This clonotype was counted ten times or more. The chain combines TRBV6-2 or TRBV6-3 with TRBJ2-7; D may correspond to TRBD1 or TRBD2 (6 bases each). Germline CDR1 MNHEY, CDR2 SVGEGT. This CDR3 spans 15 amino acids. Trimming took 7 bases from V and 0 from J, leaving 16 bases between them. CDR3 in amino acids: CASNPRGLSSYEQYF. The DNA of the CDR3 is TGTGCCAGCAACCCCCGGGGGCTGAGCTCCTACGAGCAGTACTTC.

This clonotype appeared many times. The gene calls are TRBV19 and TRBJ2-2; D is unresolved. The CDR3 totals 14 residues. Germline V CDR1 and CDR2: LNHDA, SQIVND (reference sequence). With 3 bases removed from V and 1 base from J, the gap between germline ends came to 6 bases. The CDR3: CASSIRQNTGELFF. CDR3 nucleotides: TGTGCCAGTAGTATCCGGCAGAACACCGGGGAGCTGTTTTTT. The variable domain in full, with the rest retrieved from reference TRBV19 and TRBJ2-2, is DGGITQSPKYLFRKEGQNVTLSCEQNLNHDAMYWYRQDPGQGLRLIYYSQIVNDFQKGDIAEGYSVSREKKESFPLTVTSAQKNPTAFYLCASSIRQNTGELFFGEGSRLTVL.

Ten or more counts support this clonotype. The chain is built from TRBV7-3 and TRBJ2-2; TRBD2 is a possible D gene (7 bases). This CDR3 spans 15 amino acids. CDR1 and CDR2 from the germline V gene are SGHTA and FQGTGA. The V end was cut by 5 bases, the J end by 4 bases, with 14 bases between. The CDR3: CASSPFRGATGELFF. CDR3 coding DNA: TGTGCCAGCAGCCCTTTTCGGGGGGCCACCGGGGAGCTGTTTTTT.

This clonotype was observed many times. This chain links TRBV7-9 with TRBJ2-7; D is tentatively TRBD1 or TRBD2 (5 bases each). Germline V gene lookup returns CDR1 SEHNR and CDR2 FQNEAQ (reference sequence). There are 17 residues in the CDR3. Trimming cost V 4 bases and J 0 bases, with 19 bases left between them. CDR3 in DNA: TGTGCCAGCAGCTCGAGGGGAACCGGGACGGCCTCCTACGAGCAGTACTTC. Protein sequence: CASSSRGTGTASYEQYF. Drawing the rest from reference TRBV7-9 and TRBJ2-7, the complete variable domain is DTGVSQNPRHKITKRGQNVTFRCDPISEHNRLYWYRQTLGQGPEFLTYFQNEAQLEKSRLLSDRFSAERPKGSFSTLEIQRTEQGDSAMYLCASSSRGTGTASYEQYFGPGTRLTVT.